This TCR beta chain came from a study of a mutant IDH1 vaccine in newly diagnosed glioma. Turning to the study itself: Vaccination began 4-6 weeks post radiotherapy alone, or with temozolomide cycles.

To note about this clone: What it binds is unknown.

Method: immunoSEQ multiplex PCR; TCRdb's copy keeps in-frame clones and lacks some. In the table there are 25,000 to 35,000 clones, around 87% of which are singletons. The CDR3 covers 12 residues. In germline, CDR1 is SGHNT, CDR2 YYREEE (reference sequence). Trimming shortened V by 4 bases and J by 4 bases, and 9 bases separated the two germline ends. Regarding time point: week 11, during vaccination. The study gave 300 ug of mutant IDH1 20-mer peptide per vaccine dose, with topical imiquimod. Each donor presented with a new WHO grade 3 or 4 astrocytoma that tested IDH1-mutant and showed ATRX loss. V gene TRBV5-4 combines with J gene TRBJ2-7; D is unclear. This clonotype originated in a man aged 18 to 30 with glioma. Here the sequenced sample was PBMCs, taken from a glioma patient whose treatment included an IDH1 peptide vaccine. Written as DNA, the CDR3 is TGTGCCAGCAGCCGAGTCGGTTACGAGCAGTACTTC. Amino acids: CASSRVGYEQYF.